These T cell receptor beta chains were read from a single sample in a study of cytomegalovirus exposure and HLA in healthy donors. This table comes from immunoSEQ multiplex PCR, and its TCRdb copy is limited to in-frame clones, with some not included. The data show 110,000 to 150,000 clones, with roughly 80% seen just once and about 2% held by the top ten. The sample consisted of PBMCs. The receptors shown here come from a woman aged 40 to 49 in good health and CMV-seronegative. Both conserved end residues are part of each CDR3. The order of the fields is clone size, J gene, D gene, V gene, CDR3 protein, CDR3 DNA. D genes are given only for firm matches. Clone size is shown for a subset of rows, as once, few, many or a class of expanded clone.

size: -
J: TRBJ2-7
D: -
V: TRBV19
CDR3: CASSILGAAAYYEQYF
DNA: TGTGCCAGTAGTATATTGGGGGCAGCCGCCTACTACGAGCAGTACTTC

size: -
J: TRBJ1-2
D: TRBD1
V: TRBV10-3
CDR3: CATLTGTGEKYGYTF
DNA: TGTGCCACCTTGACAGGAACAGGGGAAAAGTATGGCTACACCTTC

size: -
J: TRBJ2-5
D: TRBD1
V: TRBV5-4
CDR3: CASTGQGEETQYF
DNA: TGTGCCAGCACCGGACAGGGGGAAGAGACCCAGTACTTC

size: -
J: TRBJ1-4
D: -
V: TRBV2
CDR3: CASSDQTYIEKLFF
DNA: TGTGCCAGCAGTGATCAGACTTATATAGAAAAACTGTTTTTT

size: once
J: TRBJ2-7
D: TRBD1
V: TRBV7-9
CDR3: CASSSPSGQGPPWEQYF
DNA: TGTGCCAGCAGCTCCCCCTCGGGACAGGGGCCGCCCTGGGAGCAGTACTTC

size: -
J: TRBJ1-2
D: -
V: TRBV28
CDR3: CASSFQGSYGYTF
DNA: TGTGCCAGCAGTTTCCAGGGGTCCTATGGCTACACCTTC

size: -
J: TRBJ1-3
D: -
V: TRBV6-5
CDR3: CASSLTGERGNTIYF
DNA: TGTGCCAGCAGCCTGACAGGCGAGAGGGGAAACACCATATATTTT

size: few
J: TRBJ2-1
D: -
V: TRBV6-1
CDR3: CASSGPRFDGNEQFF
DNA: TGTGCCAGCAGTGGCCCCAGGTTCGATGGGAATGAGCAGTTCTTC

size: -
J: TRBJ1-1
D: -
V: TRBV5-1
CDR3: CASSPGGANTEAFF
DNA: TGCGCCAGCAGCCCCGGGGGGGCGAACACTGAAGCTTTCTTT

size: -
J: TRBJ2-1
D: TRBD1
V: TRBV10-3
CDR3: CAITENRGSYEQFF
DNA: TGTGCCATCACTGAAAACAGGGGGAGCTATGAGCAGTTCTTC

size: -
J: TRBJ1-4
D: TRBD1
V: TRBV19
CDR3: CASSLQGAGGEKLFF
DNA: TGTGCCAGTAGCCTCCAGGGGGCAGGAGGTGAAAAACTGTTTTTT

size: -
J: TRBJ1-1
D: -
V: TRBV7-9
CDR3: CSSSLFPGYTEAFF
DNA: TGTTCCAGCAGCTTATTCCCGGGTTACACTGAAGCTTTCTTT

size: -
J: TRBJ1-5
D: TRBD1
V: TRBV4-1
CDR3: CASSQGGQGGNQPQHF
DNA: TGCGCCAGCAGCCAAGGGGGACAGGGAGGCAATCAGCCCCAGCATTTT

size: -
J: TRBJ1-1
D: -
V: TRBV6-1
CDR3: CASSDRGGTEAFF
DNA: TGTGCCAGCAGTGACCGGGGGGGCACTGAAGCTTTCTTT

size: -
J: TRBJ2-7
D: TRBD2
V: TRBV19
CDR3: CASRLAGGFSYEQYF
DNA: TGTGCCAGTAGGTTAGCGGGAGGGTTCTCCTACGAGCAGTACTTC

size: -
J: TRBJ2-1
D: TRBD2
V: TRBV10-3
CDR3: CAISWTSGRGEQFF
DNA: TGTGCCATCAGTTGGACTAGCGGGAGAGGAGAGCAGTTCTTC

size: -
J: TRBJ2-3
D: -
V: TRBV6-5
CDR3: CASRGVADTQYF
DNA: TGTGCCAGCAGAGGGGTGGCAGATACGCAGTATTTT

size: -
J: TRBJ2-5
D: TRBD2
V: TRBV10-2
CDR3: CAIGRGAQETQYF
DNA: TGCGCCATTGGGCGGGGGGCCCAAGAGACCCAGTACTTC

size: -
J: TRBJ2-1
D: -
V: TRBV5-1
CDR3: CATFSSPGSYNEQFF
DNA: TGCGCCACTTTTTCCTCCCCAGGCTCCTACAATGAGCAGTTCTTC

size: -
J: TRBJ2-7
D: -
V: TRBV6-5
CDR3: CASNRLEAGPGEQYF
DNA: TGTGCCAGCAATCGACTCGAGGCGGGCCCTGGCGAGCAGTACTTC

size: -
J: TRBJ2-1
D: -
V: TRBV2
CDR3: CASSEGLARREQFF
DNA: TGTGCCAGCAGTGAGGGGCTCGCTAGAAGGGAGCAGTTCTTC

size: -
J: TRBJ2-5
D: TRBD1
V: TRBV19
CDR3: CASSIRGQGPTYQETQYF
DNA: TGTGCCAGTAGTATAAGGGGACAGGGGCCGACCTACCAAGAGACCCAGTACTTC

size: -
J: TRBJ1-1
D: -
V: TRBV19
CDR3: CASSLGQYTEAFF
DNA: TGTGCCAGTAGTTTAGGACAGTACACTGAAGCTTTCTTT

size: -
J: TRBJ1-3
D: -
V: TRBV11-2
CDR3: CASSPPGWYDSGNTIYF
DNA: TGTGCCAGCAGCCCACCCGGGTGGTACGACTCTGGAAACACCATATATTTT

size: -
J: TRBJ2-2
D: -
V: TRBV28
CDR3: CASSLYGNTGELFF
DNA: TGTGCCAGTAGTCTCTACGGGAACACCGGGGAGCTGTTTTTT

size: -
J: TRBJ1-2
D: -
V: TRBV2
CDR3: CASILGADNYGYTF
DNA: TGTGCCAGCATCCTGGGGGCGGATAACTATGGCTACACCTTC

size: -
J: TRBJ2-7
D: TRBD1
V: TRBV25-1
CDR3: CASSDPRDRGIDEQYF
DNA: TGTGCCAGCAGTGATCCCCGGGACAGGGGAATCGACGAGCAGTACTTC

size: -
J: TRBJ2-7
D: TRBD1
V: TRBV11-2
CDR3: CASSPTGFYEQYF
DNA: TGTGCCAGCAGCCCGACAGGGTTTTACGAGCAGTACTTC

size: -
J: TRBJ1-4
D: -
V: TRBV15
CDR3: CATSISSEKLFF
DNA: TGTGCCACCAGCATCTCGTCCGAAAAACTGTTTTTT

size: few
J: TRBJ2-1
D: -
V: TRBV10-3
CDR3: CAISSSGGTYNEQFF
DNA: TGTGCCATCAGTTCGTCGGGGGGCACCTACAATGAGCAGTTCTTC

size: few
J: TRBJ1-5
D: TRBD1
V: TRBV19
CDR3: CASFGQGSQPQHF
DNA: TGTGCCAGTTTTGGACAGGGCTCTCAGCCCCAGCATTTT

size: -
J: TRBJ1-1
D: -
V: TRBV10-3
CDR3: CAISPFEKTEAFF
DNA: TGTGCCATCAGCCCCTTTGAGAAGACTGAAGCTTTCTTT

size: -
J: TRBJ1-2
D: -
V: TRBV28
CDR3: CASSFGTDYGYTF
DNA: TGTGCCAGCAGTTTCGGCACAGACTATGGCTACACCTTC

size: -
J: TRBJ1-5
D: -
V: TRBV6-4
CDR3: CASSWTLVYSNQPQHF
DNA: TGTGCCAGCAGTTGGACATTAGTTTATAGCAATCAGCCCCAGCATTTT

size: -
J: TRBJ2-7
D: -
V: TRBV29-1
CDR3: CSVGLAGTPFPYEQYF
DNA: TGCAGCGTTGGTTTGGCCGGGACTCCATTCCCCTACGAGCAGTACTTC

size: -
J: TRBJ2-5
D: TRBD1
V: TRBV4-1
CDR3: CASSQGQGRETQYF
DNA: TGCGCCAGCAGCCAAGGACAGGGAAGGGAGACCCAGTACTTC

size: -
J: TRBJ1-2
D: TRBD1
V: TRBV5-1
CDR3: CASSAQGAHLDYGYTF
DNA: TGCGCCAGCAGCGCACAGGGGGCGCATTTAGACTATGGCTACACCTTC

size: -
J: TRBJ1-5
D: TRBD1
V: TRBV18
CDR3: CASSPPGTGAQPQHF
DNA: TGTGCCAGCTCACCACCGGGGACAGGGGCTCAGCCCCAGCATTTT

size: -
J: TRBJ2-1
D: -
V: TRBV5-1
CDR3: CASSITNNEQFF
DNA: TGCGCCAGCAGCATTACTAACAATGAGCAGTTCTTC

size: -
J: TRBJ2-7
D: -
V: TRBV11-2
CDR3: CASSLVRGPYSYEQYF
DNA: TGTGCCAGCAGCTTAGTCAGGGGCCCCTATTCCTACGAGCAGTACTTC

size: -
J: TRBJ1-6
D: -
V: TRBV9
CDR3: CASSVGGSYNSPLHF
DNA: TGTGCCAGCAGCGTAGGAGGGAGCTATAATTCACCCCTCCACTTT

size: -
J: TRBJ2-4
D: -
V: TRBV11-3
CDR3: CASSLGQDLGIQYF
DNA: TGTGCCAGCAGCTTAGGTCAAGACTTGGGCATTCAGTACTTC

size: -
J: TRBJ2-1
D: -
V: TRBV30
CDR3: CAWRTTPASNEQFF
DNA: TGTGCCTGGAGAACCACCCCAGCGTCTAATGAGCAGTTCTTC

size: -
J: TRBJ2-5
D: TRBD2
V: TRBV7-8
CDR3: CASSRGLAGGEGETQYF
DNA: TGTGCCAGCAGCCGTGGACTAGCGGGGGGGGAAGGAGAGACCCAGTACTTC

size: -
J: TRBJ2-1
D: -
V: TRBV5-1
CDR3: CASSLGVGGPDEQFF
DNA: TGCGCCAGCAGCTTGGGAGTGGGGGGGCCGGATGAGCAGTTCTTC

size: -
J: TRBJ1-2
D: TRBD1
V: TRBV10-1
CDR3: CASSGHRDRDGYYGYTF
DNA: TGCGCCAGCAGTGGGCACCGGGACAGGGACGGCTACTATGGCTACACCTTC

size: -
J: TRBJ2-2
D: -
V: TRBV2
CDR3: CASSEGGTGELFF
DNA: TGTGCCAGCAGTGAGGGAGGTACCGGGGAGCTGTTTTTT

size: -
J: TRBJ2-4
D: TRBD1
V: TRBV2
CDR3: CASTGTENIQYF
DNA: TGTGCCAGCACCGGGACAGAAAACATTCAGTACTTC

size: -
J: TRBJ2-3
D: TRBD1
V: TRBV7-9
CDR3: CSSSLGQGVEDTQYF
DNA: TGTTCCAGCAGCTTAGGACAGGGGGTGGAGGATACGCAGTATTTT